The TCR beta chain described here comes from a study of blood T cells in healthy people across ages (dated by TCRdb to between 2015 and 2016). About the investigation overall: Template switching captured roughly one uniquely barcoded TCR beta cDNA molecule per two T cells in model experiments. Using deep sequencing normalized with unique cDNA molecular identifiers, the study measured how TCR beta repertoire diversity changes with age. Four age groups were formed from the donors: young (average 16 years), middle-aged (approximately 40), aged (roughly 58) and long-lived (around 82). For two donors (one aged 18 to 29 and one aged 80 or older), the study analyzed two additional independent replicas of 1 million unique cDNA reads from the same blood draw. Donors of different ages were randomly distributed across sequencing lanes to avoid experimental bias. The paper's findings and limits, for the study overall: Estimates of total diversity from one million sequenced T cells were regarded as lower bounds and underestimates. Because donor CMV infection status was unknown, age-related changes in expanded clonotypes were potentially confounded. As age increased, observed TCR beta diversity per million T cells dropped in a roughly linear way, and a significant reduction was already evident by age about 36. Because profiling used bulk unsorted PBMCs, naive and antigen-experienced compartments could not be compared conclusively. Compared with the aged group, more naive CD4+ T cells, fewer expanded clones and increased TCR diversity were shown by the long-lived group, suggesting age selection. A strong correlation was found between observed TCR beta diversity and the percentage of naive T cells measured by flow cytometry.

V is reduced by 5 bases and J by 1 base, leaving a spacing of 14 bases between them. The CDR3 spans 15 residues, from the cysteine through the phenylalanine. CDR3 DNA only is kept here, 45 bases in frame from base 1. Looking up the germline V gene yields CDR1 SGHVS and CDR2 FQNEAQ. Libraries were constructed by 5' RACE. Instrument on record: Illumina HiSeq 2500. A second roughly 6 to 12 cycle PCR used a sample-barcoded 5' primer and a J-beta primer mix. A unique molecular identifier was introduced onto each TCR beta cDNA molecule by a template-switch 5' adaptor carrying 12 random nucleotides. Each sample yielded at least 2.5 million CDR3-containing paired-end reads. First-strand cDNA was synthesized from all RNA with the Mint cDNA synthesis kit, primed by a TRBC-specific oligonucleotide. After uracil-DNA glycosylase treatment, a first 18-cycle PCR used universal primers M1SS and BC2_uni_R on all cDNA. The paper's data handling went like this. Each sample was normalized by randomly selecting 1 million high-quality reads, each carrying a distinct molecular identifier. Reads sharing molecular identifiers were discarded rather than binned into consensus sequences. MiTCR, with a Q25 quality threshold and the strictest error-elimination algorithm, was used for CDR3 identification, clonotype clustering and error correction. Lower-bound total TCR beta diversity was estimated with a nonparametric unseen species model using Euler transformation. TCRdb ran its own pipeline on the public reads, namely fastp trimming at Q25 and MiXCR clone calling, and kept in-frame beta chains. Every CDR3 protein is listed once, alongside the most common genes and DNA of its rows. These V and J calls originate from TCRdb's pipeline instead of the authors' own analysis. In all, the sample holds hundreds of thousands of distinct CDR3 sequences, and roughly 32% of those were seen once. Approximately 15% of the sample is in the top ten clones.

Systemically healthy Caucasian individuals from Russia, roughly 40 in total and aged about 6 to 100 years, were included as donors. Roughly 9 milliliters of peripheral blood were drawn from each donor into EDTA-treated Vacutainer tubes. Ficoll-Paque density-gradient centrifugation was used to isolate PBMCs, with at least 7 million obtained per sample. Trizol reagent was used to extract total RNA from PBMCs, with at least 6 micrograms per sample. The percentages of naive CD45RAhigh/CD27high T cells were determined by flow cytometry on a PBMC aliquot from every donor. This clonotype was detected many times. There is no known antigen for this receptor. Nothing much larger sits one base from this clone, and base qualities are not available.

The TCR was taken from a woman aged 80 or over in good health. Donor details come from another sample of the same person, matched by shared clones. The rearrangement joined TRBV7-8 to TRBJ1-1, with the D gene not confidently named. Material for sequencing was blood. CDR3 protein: CASSPGWRANTEAFF. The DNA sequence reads TGTGCCAGCAGCCCTGGGTGGCGGGCGAACACTGAAGCTTTCTTT. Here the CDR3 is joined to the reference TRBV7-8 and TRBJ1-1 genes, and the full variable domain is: GAGVSQSPRYKVAKRGQDVALRCDPISGHVSLFWYQQALGQGPEFLTYFQNEAQLDKSGLPSDRFFAERPEGSVSTLKIQRTQQEDSAVYLCASSPGWRANTEAFFGQGTRLTVV.